These T cell receptor beta chains were read from a single sample in a study of response to subunit inactivated influenza vaccine. MiXCR, run by TCRdb on the RT-PCR reads, gives a single entry per CDR3 protein. Among just under 550,000 distinct CDR3 sequences listed, approximately 22% were seen once. This sample also belongs to another study, concerning T cells expressing NK-cell markers.

The sequencing used CD4+ T cells sorted from PBMCs, collected 11 to 12 days after vaccination. These receptors came from a man aged 50 to 59 who received an inactivated influenza vaccine. CDR3s include the opening cysteine and the closing phenylalanine or tryptophan. D genes are given only for firm matches. Expanded clones get a size class; other rows say once, few or many, or leave the size out.

cdr3_nt cdr3_aa clone_size j_call v_call d_call
TGTGCCATCAGTACGTCCGGGACTAGCGGGAACCAGTTCTTC CAISTSGTSGNQFF NA TRBJ2-1 TRBV10-3 TRBD2
TGTGCCAGCACCCGCGTCGGGGCTATGAACACTGAAGCTTTCTTT CASTRVGAMNTEAFF NA TRBJ1-1 TRBV12-3/TRBV12-4 NA
TGCAGCGTTGAATCTGGACAGAACACGAACTATGGCTACACCTTC CSVESGQNTNYGYTF NA TRBJ1-2 TRBV29-1 NA
TGCGCCAGCAGCCAACCCCCTGGTGGACGGTTTGAAGCTTTCTTT CASSQPPGGRFEAFF NA TRBJ1-1 TRBV4-1 NA
TGTGCCAGCAGTGAAGGACATGACTCGAGGACTAGCGGGAGCACAGATACGCAGTATTTT CASSEGHDSRTSGSTDTQYF many TRBJ2-3 TRBV2 TRBD2
TGTGCCTGGAGTCCTGGGTCGGTTAGCACAGATACGCAGTATTTT CAWSPGSVSTDTQYF NA TRBJ2-3 TRBV30 NA
TGTGCCAGCAGTCCACAGAAACCGGGACGGGATTCCTACGAGCAGTACTTC CASSPQKPGRDSYEQYF NA TRBJ2-7 TRBV6-1 NA
TGTGCCAGCAGCTTCGACCGGGACAGGGGTAGCGGGAGAAACTACGAGCAGTACTTC CASSFDRDRGSGRNYEQYF few TRBJ2-7 TRBV11-2 NA
TGTGCCAGCACTCCGGTTCTAAGGGAGACCCAGTACTTC CASTPVLRETQYF once TRBJ2-5 TRBV7-2 NA
TGTGCCAGCAGTTATGGTCAGGGGGCGCGTGAGCAGTTCTTC CASSYGQGAREQFF many TRBJ2-1 TRBV6-5 TRBD1
TGTGCCAGCAGCGTGACAGCCCAAGAGACCCAGTACTTC CASSVTAQETQYF few TRBJ2-5 TRBV6-1 NA
TGTGCCAGCAATCCCCCCCGCGGACGTTCGAACAGCACAGATACGCAGTATTTT CASNPPRGRSNSTDTQYF NA TRBJ2-3 TRBV6-1 NA
TGCGCCAGCAGCTCCCGGGAGGCCTCCTACAATGAGCAGTTCTTC CASSSREASYNEQFF NA TRBJ2-1 TRBV5-1 TRBD2
TGTGCCAGCAGCCGCGGACAGTTCCACTCAGGAAACACCATATATTTT CASSRGQFHSGNTIYF many TRBJ1-3 TRBV3-1 NA
TGTGCCAGCAGCTTAGCTCAGGGTCACAATGAGCAGTTCTTC CASSLAQGHNEQFF NA TRBJ2-1 TRBV7-8 NA
TGTGCCAGCAGTTACTCGATGCGCGGAAGCTCCTACGAGCAGTACTTC CASSYSMRGSSYEQYF few TRBJ2-7 TRBV6-2/TRBV6-3 NA
TGCGCCAGCGGGAGGATGATGACCGGGGAGCTGTTTTTT CASGRMMTGELFF few TRBJ2-2 TRBV5-1 NA
TGCGCCAGCAGCCAAGATATAGCGGGCCAGTTCGAGACCCAGTACTTC CASSQDIAGQFETQYF few TRBJ2-5 TRBV4-1 TRBD2
TGCAGTGCTAGTTACGGACGACTGGGAGAGACCCAGTACTTC CSASYGRLGETQYF NA TRBJ2-5 TRBV20-1 NA
TGTGCCAGCAGTTTAGGATCGCAGGGTGGGAACATTCAGTACTTC CASSLGSQGGNIQYF NA TRBJ2-4 TRBV12-3/TRBV12-4 NA
TGCAGTGCTAGAGGCGTCGCCGGGACTGAAGCTTTCTTT CSARGVAGTEAFF NA TRBJ1-1 TRBV20-1 NA
TGCAGTGCTAGAGAGGTTTCGAGCGGTGTTAAAGAGACCCAGTACTTC CSAREVSSGVKETQYF NA TRBJ2-5 TRBV20-1 NA
TGTGCCAGCAGCTTTCTGCAGGAACGAGAGTACTTC CASSFLQEREYF NA TRBJ2-4 TRBV5-5 NA
TGCAGCGTCGCATTGACTAGCGGGGGGGCGAGTGATACGCAGTATTTT CSVALTSGGASDTQYF few TRBJ2-3 TRBV29-1 TRBD2
TGTGCCAGCAGTCACGCCGGGTCAGTCGGGGAGCTGTTTTTT CASSHAGSVGELFF NA TRBJ2-2 TRBV11-2 NA
TGTGCCAGCACCAAGGGACACCCGACCTACGAGCAGTACTTC CASTKGHPTYEQYF NA TRBJ2-7 TRBV11-2 NA
TGTGCCAGCAGGACTAGCGCAAACAATGAGCAGTTCTTC CASRTSANNEQFF NA TRBJ2-1 TRBV6-1 TRBD2
TGTGCCAGCACTCTGGGGGGTAGGCAAGAGACCCAGTACTTC CASTLGGRQETQYF few TRBJ2-5 TRBV12-3/TRBV12-4 NA
TGTGCCAGCAGTTCCCATGGACGCAACTCCTACGAGCAGTACTTC CASSSHGRNSYEQYF few TRBJ2-7 TRBV12-3/TRBV12-4 NA
TGTGCCAGCAGTACTATCCCGGGGTCCCACGAGCAGTACTTC CASSTIPGSHEQYF few TRBJ2-7 TRBV6-2/TRBV6-3 NA
TGCGCCAGCAGCACCGGGACAGGGGGCTTGGAGCAGTACTTC CASSTGTGGLEQYF NA TRBJ2-7 TRBV5-1 TRBD1
TGCGCCAGCAGCTTAACAGGGGTGGAGTACGAGCAGTACTTC CASSLTGVEYEQYF NA TRBJ2-7 TRBV5-1 TRBD1
TGCAGTGCTTTGGACAGGGCCCAAAGAGATACGCAGTATTTT CSALDRAQRDTQYF NA TRBJ2-3 TRBV20-1 TRBD1
TGTGCCAGCAGCAGGGGACTAGCGGATAACACAGATACGCAGTATTTT CASSRGLADNTDTQYF few TRBJ2-3 TRBV11-2 TRBD2
TGTGCCAGCAGCTTAAGTAAGCGGGGGGATTTGTTGGAGACCCAGTACTTC CASSLSKRGDLLETQYF NA TRBJ2-5 TRBV5-6 TRBD2
TGCAGTGCTAGACGTGGGACAGGGGTTGGGGCCTACGAGCAGTACTTC CSARRGTGVGAYEQYF NA TRBJ2-7 TRBV20-1 TRBD1
TGTGCCAGCAGTCCTAGCGGGATCGCGAACACCGGGGAGCTGTTTTTT CASSPSGIANTGELFF few TRBJ2-2 TRBV12-3/TRBV12-4 TRBD2
TGTGCCAGCAGCCGACAGGGAGAGTCCTATAATTCACCCCTCCACTTT CASSRQGESYNSPLHF many TRBJ1-6 TRBV11-2 TRBD1
TGTGCCAGCAGCCCAAGCGGGAGGGACACCGGGGAGCTGTTTTTT CASSPSGRDTGELFF NA TRBJ2-2 TRBV4-2 TRBD2
TGTGCCAGCAGCCTCAGGGGCCTGAACAATGAGCAGTTCTTC CASSLRGLNNEQFF NA TRBJ2-1 TRBV3-1 NA
TGTGCCAGCAGCCCCCAAGAGGAGTATACGCAGTATTTT CASSPQEEYTQYF many TRBJ2-3 TRBV7-9 NA
TGTGCCAGCAGCTTGGGATTCACCGGGACTAGAGAGACCCAGTACTTC CASSLGFTGTRETQYF few TRBJ2-5 TRBV12-3/TRBV12-4 TRBD2
TGTGCCTGGAGGCGGGAGACAGATACGCAGTATTTT CAWRRETDTQYF NA TRBJ2-3 TRBV30 TRBD2
TGTGCCAGCAGCCCTACTAGGAGGGGTGGGGATACGCAGTATTTT CASSPTRRGGDTQYF NA TRBJ2-3 TRBV27 NA
TGCGCCAGCAGCCAAGATATCAGCGGGGGGGCATACGAGCAGTACTTC CASSQDISGGAYEQYF NA TRBJ2-7 TRBV4-1 TRBD2
TGCAGCGCTCCCGAAGGGGTCGGGACCCAGTACTTC CSAPEGVGTQYF many TRBJ2-5 TRBV29-1 NA
TGCAGCGTATCGACAGCCCACTATGGCTACACCTTC CSVSTAHYGYTF few TRBJ1-2 TRBV29-1 NA
TGTGCCACCGGGGACAGCACTAGCACAGATACGCAGTATTTT CATGDSTSTDTQYF NA TRBJ2-3 TRBV10-3 TRBD1
TGTGCCAGCAGTGTGGGGTGGCGGGAGATAGGCTCCTACAATGAGCAGTTCTTC CASSVGWREIGSYNEQFF once TRBJ2-1 TRBV2 TRBD2
TGTGCCACCAGCAGTATAGTTCGGGCCAAAAACATTCAGTACTTC CATSSIVRAKNIQYF NA TRBJ2-4 TRBV15 NA
TGTGCCAGCAGCCAAGAGCGGGCAGTGCAGTACTTC CASSQERAVQYF NA TRBJ2-7 TRBV14 NA
TGTGCCAGCAGCCCCCATCAGCCCCAGCATTTT CASSPHQPQHF NA TRBJ1-5 TRBV11-2 NA
TGTGCCAGCAGTTCTTCACAGGGGAGGCAGTTCTTC CASSSSQGRQFF NA TRBJ2-1 TRBV28 TRBD1
TGTGCCAGCAGTTTAGCGGGAGGCAACTACGAGCAGTACTTC CASSLAGGNYEQYF few TRBJ2-7 TRBV27 TRBD2